This paragraph covers one T cell receptor (beta chain) sequence. The target antigen is unknown. The data belong to a study of blood T cells in healthy people across ages. In the study overall: Through template switching, about one barcoded beta molecule was captured per two T cells, as measured in model experiments. Findings and limits, study-wide: Diversity estimates from one million T cells were considered underestimates. With age, beta diversity per million T cells declined roughly linearly, significantly by approximately 40. CMV infection status of these donors was not known.

With a J-beta primer mix and a sample-barcoded 5' primer, a second PCR ran about 7 to 12 cycles. Each CDR3 protein is one row after TCRdb ran MiXCR on the 5' RACE reads. This table holds hundreds of thousands of distinct CDR3 sequences, about 48% found once. CDR1 is SGHVS and CDR2 is FNYEAQ in the germline V gene. The CDR3 loop spans 15 amino acids. Trimming stripped 4 bases from V and 1 base from J, with 13 bases between. The sample taken for sequencing was blood. This receptor was taken from a man older than 75 in good health. The rearrangement links TRBV7-6 to TRBJ1-1; D is perhaps TRBD1 (5 bases). CDR3 nucleotides: TGTGCCAGCAGCTCGTGGGGGGGATCGAACACTGAAGCTTTCTTT. As protein: CASSSWGGSNTEAFF.